Listed below are T cell receptor beta chains from one sample, sequenced in a study of control samples from healthy donors and cancer patients. The assay was immunoSEQ multiplex PCR, and TCRdb's table has in-frame clones only and misses some. The sample shows roughly 86,000 clones, 90% of them seen only once. The specimen sequenced was blood. The receptors come from a woman between 18 and 30 years old in good health. Both conserved end residues are part of each CDR3. A D gene is named only where the DNA matches it firmly. Some rows mark clone size as missing; the rest say once, few, many or name a class of expanded clone.

V gene	J gene	clone size	D gene	CDR3 DNA	CDR3 protein
TRBV9	TRBJ1-1	.	.	TGTGCCAGCAGCGTAGTATCGGCGAACACTGAAGCTTTCTTT	CASSVVSANTEAFF
TRBV5-1	TRBJ2-3	.	.	TGCGCCAGCAGCTTGGGTCCCACAGATACGCAGTATTTT	CASSLGPTDTQYF
TRBV7-9	TRBJ2-7	once	.	TGTGCCAGCAGCTTTGCGGGGTTGAAAGGGAAGTACTTC	CASSFAGLKGKYF
TRBV3-1/TRBV3-2	TRBJ2-1	.	TRBD2	TGTGCCACCACCCCAGCGGGGGCAAGTAATGAGCAGTTCTTC	CATTPAGASNEQFF
TRBV18	TRBJ1-4	.	.	TGTGCCAGCTCACCAGCCGGCGGGGGGCAAACTAATGAAAAACTGTTTTTT	CASSPAGGGQTNEKLFF
TRBV25-1	TRBJ1-1	.	.	TGTGCCAGCAGCCTGAATAACCGGGGGGGGGCTTTCTTT	CASSLNNRGGAFF
TRBV5-1	TRBJ2-7	once	.	TGCGCCAGCAGCTTGCGGGGCTCAACTAATTACGAGCAGTACTTC	CASSLRGSTNYEQYF
TRBV7-2	TRBJ2-7	.	TRBD2	TGTGCCAGCACCTTAGCGGGGGGAGGATACGAGCAGTACTTC	CASTLAGGGYEQYF
TRBV29-1	TRBJ2-5	.	.	TGCAGCGTTGAAGGTGGGGGAGAGACCCAGTACTTC	CSVEGGGETQYF
TRBV7-9	TRBJ1-1	.	.	TGTGCCAGCAGCTTAGGGGGGTTTGGTACTGAAGCTTTCTTT	CASSLGGFGTEAFF